This T cell receptor beta chain came from a study of blood T cell repertoires in COVID-19. Background on the study: The analysed material was cDNA or gDNA that came from T cells, B-cell-depleted T cells, or PBMCs.

Authors' methods: Reference gene primer amplification gave nucleated cell count estimates. The data were produced by immunoSEQ multiplex PCR, yet TCRdb's version contains in-frame clones alone and is incomplete. Clone size and V and J calls were adopted from that table, with D and trimming inferred from the DNA. The table lists fewer than 150,000 clones, approximately 80% of them singletons. The CDR3 contains 13 residues. CDR1 and CDR2 from the germline V gene are SQVTM and ANQGSEA. The V gene lost 0 bases and the J gene lost 1 base, with 7 bases spanning the gap. This clonotype originated in a man aged 80 or over with acute or convalescent COVID-19. The source material was peripheral blood. The rearrangement joins TRBV29-1 to TRBJ2-7; D may be TRBD2 (6 bases). As DNA, the CDR3 is TGCAGCGTTGAAGACGGGAGTTCCTACGAGCAGTACTTC. Residues: CSVEDGSSYEQYF.